A selection of T cell receptor beta chains follows, all from one sample in a study of cytomegalovirus exposure and HLA in healthy donors. Generated by immunoSEQ multiplex PCR, the TCRdb table keeps only in-frame clones and is missing some. The table includes 100,000 to 130,000 clones, about 84% detected once. Sequenced material: PBMCs. All receptors derive from a man aged 30 to 39 in good health and CMV-seronegative. The CDR3 runs from the conserved cysteine through the conserved F or W. The order of the fields is D gene, V gene, clone size, J gene, CDR3 protein, CDR3 DNA. A D gene is named only where the DNA matches it firmly. Clone size is given for some rows only: seen once, a few or many times, or a class if the clone is expanded.

TRBD1	TRBV29-1	once	TRBJ1-2	CSVVDRGTNYGYTF	TGCAGCGTTGTGGACAGGGGGACTAACTATGGCTACACCTTC
-	TRBV13	few	TRBJ1-1	CASSLQRETEAFF	TGTGCCAGCAGCTTACAGCGGGAGACTGAAGCTTTCTTT
-	TRBV18	-	TRBJ2-2	CASSPQGPGELFF	TGTGCCAGCTCACCCCAGGGTCCCGGGGAGCTGTTTTTT
-	TRBV5-6	-	TRBJ1-2	CASSLGGISFYTF	TGTGCCAGCAGCTTAGGCGGGATTTCGTTTTACACCTTC
-	TRBV7-9	-	TRBJ2-3	CASSPSGSTDTQYF	TGTGCCAGCAGCCCGAGCGGGAGCACAGATACGCAGTATTTT
-	TRBV6-4	few	TRBJ1-2	CASSDSSEGHGELGDGYTF	TGTGCCAGCAGTGACTCGAGCGAGGGCCACGGTGAACTCGGGGATGGCTACACCTTC
-	TRBV28	-	TRBJ2-2	CASSRTSGDTGELFF	TGTGCCAGCAGTCGGACCTCGGGGGACACCGGGGAGCTGTTTTTT
TRBD2	TRBV30	-	TRBJ2-1	CAWSLPGGGTSWIF	TGTGCCTGGAGCCTACCTGGGGGTGGGACTAGTTGGATCTTC
-	TRBV29-1	-	TRBJ2-1	CSVDIDRNEQFF	TGCAGCGTTGATATTGACAGGAATGAGCAGTTCTTC
TRBD2	TRBV4-1	-	TRBJ2-7	CASSQAGTSGNSYEQYF	TGCGCCAGCAGCCAAGCCGGGACTAGCGGAAACTCCTACGAGCAGTACTTC
-	TRBV2	-	TRBJ2-7	CARASEGATTF	TGTGCCAGAGCTTCAGAAGGGGCCACGACCTTC
TRBD2	TRBV5-1	-	TRBJ2-5	CASSSVAGTIQETQYF	TGCGCCAGCAGCTCGGTAGCGGGAACTATCCAAGAGACCCAGTACTTC
-	TRBV9	-	TRBJ2-2	CASSVGGSDTGELFF	TGTGCCAGCAGCGTAGGGGGCTCGGACACCGGGGAGCTGTTTTTT
TRBD2	TRBV9	once	TRBJ2-7	CASSVWGGSEQYF	TGTGCCAGCAGCGTCTGGGGGGGATCCGAGCAGTACTTC
-	TRBV30	-	TRBJ1-2	CAWSPLGQSLYGYTF	TGTGCCTGGAGCCCCCTAGGACAGTCCTTGTATGGCTACACCTTC
-	TRBV10-3	few	TRBJ2-7	CAISEVRGPYEQYF	TGTGCCATCAGTGAGGTCAGAGGCCCCTACGAGCAGTACTTC
TRBD2	TRBV29-1	-	TRBJ2-7	CSVEGTSGRRSAYEQYF	TGCAGCGTTGAGGGGACTAGCGGGAGGAGGTCGGCCTACGAGCAGTACTTC
-	TRBV14	-	TRBJ2-3	CASSQTPTITSTDTQYF	TGTGCCAGCAGCCAAACCCCGACTATTACTAGCACAGATACGCAGTATTTT
-	TRBV11-3	-	TRBJ1-5	CASTGSGNQPQHF	TGTGCCAGCACAGGGTCGGGCAATCAGCCCCAGCATTTT
-	TRBV5-4	-	TRBJ1-1	CASSLVSWDTLNTEAFF	TGTGCCAGCAGCTTGGTGAGTTGGGACACACTGAACACTGAAGCTTTCTTT
-	TRBV5-6	-	TRBJ2-1	CASSQTMGGPYNEQFF	TGTGCCAGCAGCCAGACAATGGGGGGGCCCTACAATGAGCAGTTCTTC
TRBD2	TRBV6-4	-	TRBJ2-2	CASSDGTSGSTGELFF	TGTGCCAGCAGTGACGGGACTAGCGGGAGTACCGGGGAGCTGTTTTTT
-	TRBV30	-	TRBJ2-1	CAWSVSGPGYYNEQFF	TGTGCCTGGAGTGTGTCTGGTCCAGGCTACTACAATGAGCAGTTCTTC
-	TRBV9	few	TRBJ1-3	CASSVAASVSSGNTIYF	TGTGCCAGCAGCGTAGCGGCCAGCGTGTCCTCTGGAAACACCATATATTTT
TRBD2	TRBV6-1	-	TRBJ2-1	CASRPSGRSYNEQFF	TGTGCCAGCAGGCCTAGCGGGAGGAGCTACAATGAGCAGTTCTTC
TRBD2	TRBV5-1	few	TRBJ2-5	CASSLVLAGMKTQYF	TGCGCCAGCAGCTTGGTCCTAGCGGGGATGAAGACCCAGTACTTC
TRBD1	TRBV25-1	-	TRBJ2-2	CASSERQGRRAGELFF	TGTGCCAGCAGTGAGAGACAGGGGAGAAGGGCCGGGGAGCTGTTTTTT
TRBD1	TRBV9	-	TRBJ2-7	CASSVGTGIYEQYF	TGTGCCAGCAGCGTAGGGACAGGAATCTACGAGCAGTACTTC
TRBD1	TRBV15	-	TRBJ1-5	CATSARGVDQPQHF	TGTGCCACCAGTGCCAGGGGGGTGGATCAGCCCCAGCATTTT
-	TRBV6-5	-	TRBJ1-6	CASGERGGSNSPLHF	TGTGCCAGCGGAGAGCGGGGTGGTAGTAATTCACCCCTCCACTTT
-	TRBV6-5	few	TRBJ1-1	CASSYSGQSEAFF	TGTGCCAGCAGTTACTCGGGGCAGTCTGAAGCTTTCTTT
TRBD2	TRBV28	few	TRBJ2-3	CASGTSGATDTQYF	TGTGCCAGCGGGACTAGCGGAGCCACAGATACGCAGTATTTT
TRBD1	TRBV5-1	-	TRBJ2-3	CASSFIGQGTDTQYF	TGCGCCAGCAGCTTCATAGGACAGGGGACAGATACGCAGTATTTT
TRBD1	TRBV9	-	TRBJ2-5	CASSHMTGAGETQYF	TGTGCCAGCAGCCATATGACAGGGGCAGGAGAGACCCAGTACTTC
-	TRBV27	-	TRBJ2-2	CASSTGLNTGELFF	TGTGCCAGCAGTACAGGGCTCAACACCGGGGAGCTGTTTTTT
-	TRBV6-1	few	TRBJ2-7	CASTSKRSLGDEQYF	TGTGCCAGCACCTCGAAGAGGTCCCTAGGGGACGAGCAGTACTTC
TRBD1	TRBV5-1	-	TRBJ2-7	CASSWRQGSPYEQYF	TGCGCCAGCAGCTGGAGACAGGGGTCCCCCTACGAGCAGTACTTC
-	TRBV7-9	-	TRBJ1-3	CASSPESVRNTIYF	TGTGCCAGCAGCCCCGAGTCCGTTCGGAACACCATATATTTT
TRBD1	TRBV6-1	-	TRBJ1-2	CASSELPGQGGHGYTF	TGTGCCAGCAGTGAACTACCGGGACAGGGAGGGCATGGCTACACCTTC